This T cell receptor (beta chain) derives from a study of technical replicates of blood from a few donors. The protocol was immunoSEQ multiplex PCR, while the TCRdb copy is restricted to in-frame clones and leaves out a portion. The sample lists nearly 70,000 clones, 80% to 95% occurring once. Germline V CDR1 and CDR2: SGHNT, YYREEE (reference sequence). There are 12 residues in the CDR3. Trimming took 0 bases from V and 4 from J, leaving 2 bases between them. This clonotype originated in a human donor in good health. Some clones in this sample may be carry-over from other donors' samples. The sequenced sample consisted of PBMCs. J is TRBJ1-5 and V is TRBV5-4; D gene unclear. CDR3 in amino acids: CASSLANQPQHF. The CDR3 nucleotides are TGTGCCAGCAGCTTGGCTAATCAGCCCCAGCATTTT.